This T cell receptor beta chain was obtained from a study of T cell repertoires in cytomegalovirus infection (dated by TCRdb to between 2018 and 2020). Study-level background: Peptide stimulations targeted recently identified HLA-C-restricted CMV epitopes, whose presentation resists viral immunomodulation, together with well-studied HLA-B-restricted epitopes. The HLA type of each donor mattered for the analysis, because public TCR beta signatures pointed to carriage of CMV infection along with the matching HLA type. What the authors observed across the whole study: In both this cohort and an independent cohort of 350 or so donors, the cumulative frequency of public TCR beta family members distinguished carriers of CMV infection plus the relevant HLA type. In the ex vivo response, HLA-C-restricted CMV-specific TCR beta clonotypes were dominant, and in two of eight donors the single most frequent clonotype came from this HLA-C-restricted group.

The sample's treatment or condition label, decoded: in vitro stimulation with specific CMV peptide epitopes to enrich CMV-specific T cells. Sequencing used an Illumina HiSeq 1500. TCRdb redid the processing of the public reads, applying fastp at Q25 and MiXCR, and retained in-frame beta chains. Identical CDR3 protein sequences are pooled into one entry, listed with their most common genes and DNA. The sample profile shows roughly 310,000 distinct CDR3 sequences; under 35% of them were found once. The top ten clones comprise 15% to 20% of the sample. This clonotype was seen many times. The antigen this receptor binds is unknown. No per-base quality is available; no much larger clone lies one base away. The TCR sequence derives from a human donor in good health (CMV status not recorded). Some clones in this sample may be carry-over from other donors' samples. The sequences come from cultured PBMCs, collected from culture after CMV antigen stimulation.

The CDR3 here reads CASSLARAGLNTEAFF. The nucleotide sequence reads TGTGCCAGCAGTTTAGCGCGGGCAGGGTTGAACACTGAAGCTTTCTTT. The rearranged chain carries TRBV12-3 or TRBV12-4 and TRBJ1-1; a tentative D call is TRBD1 (5 bases match). The CDR3 numbers 16 residues from cysteine through phenylalanine. Only CDR3 DNA is held: 48 bases, read in frame from base 1. The junction carries 11 bases between V and J, which are trimmed by 0 bases and 0 bases respectively.